This TCR beta chain was sequenced for a study of low-dose radiotherapy and immunotherapy resistance in tumors. Study-level background: Fractions of 1 Gy went to Cohort 2 every two weeks, for 13 Gy over 26 weeks.

This CDR3 spans 14 amino acids. After removal of 4 bases from V and 10 bases from J, the junction contained 10 bases not matched to a gene. A remark on this clonotype: A read error is likely here: a far larger clone is one base away.

Covering alpha and beta chains, TRAV- and TRBV-specific primers were used for the first-strand cDNA. The PCR that amplified TCRs ran for about 20 cycles, relying on a constant-region primer and a V-primer adapter. MiXCR was run by TCRdb on the reads, yielding one entry per CDR3 protein. This sample has about 35,000 distinct CDR3 sequences, with around 21% found just once. The time point here: after trial treatment. The treatment is: LDRT plus nivolumab, ipilimumab, low-dose cyclophosphamide and aspirin (RACIN trial). Donors were given nivolumab, ipilimumab, aspirin, low-dose cyclophosphamide and low-dose radiotherapy.

The TCR comes from a female donor with ovarian cancer. The chain carries TRBV12-3 or TRBV12-4 and TRBJ2-1; 7 bases align to TRBD1. Sequenced here: PBMCs, sampled after low-dose radiotherapy plus immunotherapy. The CDR3 DNA is TGTGCCAGCAGTTGGGGGACAGATTCCTACGAGCAGTTCTTC. Translation: CASSWGTDSYEQFF.